These 2 T cell receptor beta chains were sequenced from one sample in a study of a mutant IDH1 vaccine in newly diagnosed glioma. Time point denoted: week 11, during vaccination. Each vaccine dose was 300 ug of mutant IDH1 20-mer peptide, with topical imiquimod. Measured with immunoSEQ multiplex PCR; TCRdb has only the in-frame clones, and not every one. The table records about 130,000 clones, around three quarters of them present only once. Their recognized antigens are unknown. The sequences come from PBMCs, collected from a glioma patient whose treatment included an IDH1 peptide vaccine. The receptors shown here come from a man between 35 and 55 years old with glioma.

The V call is TRBV7-9, the J call TRBJ1-2; 8 bases map to TRBD1. CDR1 and CDR2 from the germline V gene are SEHNR and FQNEAQ (reference sequence). The CDR3 extends over 14 amino acids. The J segment lost 4 bases and the V segment lost 2 bases, leaving 3 bases of the junction unmatched. CDR3 amino acids: CASSLSGGIYGYTF. The CDR3 region has the DNA TGTGCCAGCAGCTTATCAGGGGGCATCTATGGCTACACCTTC.

The rearrangement uses TRBV6-4 and TRBJ1-4; 8 bases are a match to TRBD1. CDR3 length: 18 residues. CDR1 MRHNA and CDR2 SNTAGT come from the germline V gene. V was clipped by 6 bases and J by 3 bases; unmatched bases: 15. Written as DNA, the CDR3 is TGTGCCAGCAGCCTTCCAGGGGGCCCAGGGGCCTCTAATGAAAAACTGTTTTTT. It yields the protein CASSLPGGPGASNEKLFF.